This T cell receptor (beta chain) was recovered during a study of vaccination effects on CD4 cells after COVID-19. Study outcomes and limitations: Late after vaccination, infection- and vaccine-induced clones showed marked clonal contraction.

Concerning this clone itself: What it binds is unknown.

This table comes from immunoSEQ multiplex PCR, and its TCRdb copy is limited to in-frame clones, with some not included. The data hold about 46,000 clones, with under 85% observed a single time. Following culture for roughly 10 days, CD4+ T cells were isolated. Documented for the person is a PCR-confirmed SARS-CoV-2 infection occurring between March and December 2020. Of the BNT162b2 and mRNA-1273 vaccines, participants received two doses of one or the other. Trimming took off 1 base at V and 6 bases at J, with 9 bases between the two ends. CDR1 LGHDT and CDR2 YNNKEL come from the germline V gene (reference sequence). The CDR3 loop spans 13 amino acids.

The specimen was CD4+ T cells from PBMCs cultured without peptide, collected after COVID-19 vaccination. The chain has TRBV3-1 (or the pseudogene TRBV3-2) and TRBJ2-5; perhaps D is TRBD1 or TRBD2 (5 bases each). The sequence was obtained from a human donor who had a prior SARS-CoV-2 infection. For the CDR3, the DNA is TGTGCCAGCAGCCAAGGGGTGGGACAGACCCAGTACTTC. This translates into CASSQGVGQTQYF.